This T cell receptor beta chain stems from a study of beta chain features in type 1 diabetes. Points from the study as a whole: The naive, central memory and Treg TCRB repertoires of patients appeared to be more similar to one another than those of healthy donors. In every one of the four CD4+ subsets, TCRB CDR3s were moderately but significantly shorter in Type 1 diabetes patients.

The CDR3 spans 14 residues. Reverse transcription of all isolated RNA meant that expressed TCRB transcripts were sequenced. The average read count of naive, central memory and regulatory T cell samples was approximately 3.5 million. Only in-frame clones appear in the TCRdb table, and some are missing; sequencing was by immunoSEQ multiplex PCR. The repertoire holds about 400,000 clones, with 10% to 15% as singletons. This clone was seen a few times. Its matching antigen is unknown. Per donor, one heparinised blood draw averaged roughly 120 mL. Sorted CD4+ subsets: naive, central memory, regulatory, stem cell-like memory (CD45RO/CCR7/CD25/CD127/CD95/CD27 panel).

The TCR was taken from a woman between 18 and 30 years old with type 1 diabetes. The rearrangement uses TRBV21-1 and TRBJ2-2; the table's D call, TRBD1, was not checked against the DNA. TRBV21-1 is designated a pseudogene. Sequencing was performed on naive CD4+ T cells from blood. As DNA, the CDR3 is TGTGCCAGCAGGGCGGCAGGGGACACCGGGGAGCTGTTTTTT. Protein product: CASRAAGDTGELFF.